This TCR beta chain came from a study of CD8 T cells in Susac syndrome. V gave up 0 bases and J gave up 7 bases; unmatched junction bases: 7. CDR3 size: 15 residues. CDR1 SGHTS and CDR2 YDEGEE come from the germline V gene. Negative isolation was used for CD8+ and CD4+ T cells and FACS enrichment for TEMRA cells. Random hexamers were used to reverse transcribe an amount of roughly 0.5 to 1 ug RNA. Amplification of TCR beta CDR3 spanned 54 Vbeta and 13 Jbeta via immunoSEQ multiplex PCR. TCRdb re-called the immunoSEQ multiplex PCR reads through MiXCR, storing one row per CDR3 protein. The table lists about 120,000 distinct CDR3 sequences, over 95% of them singletons. The table lists this clonotype with a count of one.

The clonotype was recovered from a human donor with Susac syndrome. Sequenced: CD4+ T cells from PBMCs. The genes are TRBV5-8 and TRBJ2-1, with 7 bases lining up with TRBD2. CDR3 DNA sequence: TGTGCCAGCAGCTTGGGGGAGGGGAGGCGGAATGAGCAGTTCTTC. It codes for CASSLGEGRRNEQFF.